These 21 T cell receptor beta chains were sequenced from one sample in a study of blood T cell repertoires in COVID-19 (dated by TCRdb to about 2020). Libraries were constructed by the immunoSEQ multiplex PCR assay. Sourced from immuneACCESS, this table was stored by TCRdb with only in-frame sequences that have V and J called. A share of the clones is absent; for the studies checked, an unresolved V gene accounts for under half, and the remainder has no known explanation. In this sample the table shows about 210,000 clones, about four fifths of which occur a single time. Clones ranked in the top ten supply around 7.3% of the sample. Sequencing used peripheral blood. The receptor set was obtained from a woman in her fifties or sixties with active or convalescent COVID-19.

The rearrangement uses TRBV27 and TRBJ2-1; TRBD1 matches 7 bases. Germline CDR1 reads MNHEY; CDR2 reads SMNVEV (reference sequence). The CDR3 sequence is 15 residues long. V trimming: 2 bases; J trimming: 4 bases; junction bases outside the gene matches: 5. This chain's CDR3 is CASSLDRAGYNEQFF. The CDR3 DNA reads as TGTGCCAGCAGTTTAGACAGGGCCGGGTACAATGAGCAGTTCTTC.

The chain links TRBV6-4 to TRBJ2-3; 8 bases are shared with TRBD2. Germline V gene data show CDR1 as MRHNA and CDR2 as SNTAGT. The CDR3 loop spans 15 amino acids. V trimming: 4 bases; J trimming: 0 bases; junction bases outside the gene matches: 3. CDR3 nucleotides: TGTGCCAGCAGTGTGGCTAGCGGGAGCACAGATACGCAGTATTTT. Protein sequence: CASSVASGSTDTQYF.

This sequence joins TRBV11-3 and TRBJ2-1; 7 nucleotides align to TRBD1. V lost 4 bases and J lost 3; bases outside the gene matches: 9. The CDR3 consists of 16 residues. The germline CDR1 and CDR2 sequences are SGHNT and YENEEA. The CDR3 sequence is CASSSEQGKHYNEQFF. The CDR3, as DNA: TGTGCCAGCAGCTCGGAACAGGGGAAACACTACAATGAGCAGTTCTTC.

The rearrangement joins TRBV7-3 to TRBJ2-5; no reliable D call. Germline-derived CDR1 and CDR2 are SGHTA and FQGTGA. The V end lost 5 bases, the J end lost 2 bases, and 15 bases lay between the germline ends. The CDR3 length is 15 residues. The CDR3 protein is CASSLVPGWQETQYF. In DNA form, the CDR3 reads TGTGCCAGCAGCCTAGTCCCGGGTTGGCAAGAGACCCAGTACTTC.

The chain is built from TRBV10-3 and TRBJ2-3, with D possibly being TRBD2 (5 bases). This CDR3 has 13 amino acids. CDR1 and CDR2 (germline): ENHRY, SYGVKD. Trimming removed 8 bases at V and 0 bases at J, with 9 bases between. DNA for the CDR3: TGTGCCATCCGGGATTTTAGCACAGATACGCAGTATTTT. Residues: CAIRDFSTDTQYF.

This sequence joins TRBV28 and TRBJ1-4; D is unresolved. Germline lookup yields CDR1 MDHEN and CDR2 SYDVKM. This CDR3 is 14 amino acids long. V lost 8 bases and J lost 6, with 16 bases in between. The CDR3 loop is CASLGSAGDEKLFF. Here the CDR3 DNA reads TGTGCCAGCTTGGGGTCGGCGGGCGATGAAAAACTGTTTTTT.

The V gene is TRBV19, the J gene TRBJ2-2; 7 bases are a match to TRBD2. Germline assignment: CDR1 LNHDA and CDR2 SQIVND (reference sequence). Trimming took 7 bases from V and 1 from J; bases not matched to a gene: 6. This CDR3 is 15 amino acids long. The CDR3 DNA follows: TGTGCCAGTACCTTGGGAGGGCGGAACACCGGGGAGCTGTTTTTT. Amino acids: CASTLGGRNTGELFF.

V is TRBV7-8 and J is TRBJ1-5, with 9 nucleotides matching TRBD1. The germline V gene has CDR1 SGHVS and CDR2 FQNEAQ. The CDR3 is 19 residues long. The J segment lost 4 bases and the V segment lost 4 bases, leaving 17 bases of the junction unmatched. The CDR3 region has the DNA TGTGCCAGCAGCTCTCAAACCGGGACAGGGCTTGTTGGGAATCAGCCCCAGCATTTT. Protein sequence: CASSSQTGTGLVGNQPQHF.

This chain links TRBV29-1 with TRBJ2-3, with 7 positions matching TRBD2. Trimming took 4 bases from V and 2 from J; bases not matched to a gene: 6. The V gene's germline CDR1 is SQVTM and CDR2 ANQGSEA. There are 14 residues in the CDR3. CDR3 coding DNA: TGCAGCGTTGTAGGGACTAAGGACACAGATACGCAGTATTTT. Encoded protein: CSVVGTKDTDTQYF.

The chain combines TRBV28 with TRBJ1-2; 7 nucleotides line up with TRBD1. Looked up from germline, CDR1 is MDHEN and CDR2 is SYDVKM. The CDR3 loop spans 13 amino acids. Trimming removed 4 bases from V and 7 bases from J; junction bases left unmatched: 6. CDR3 sequence reads: CASSSGGARGYTF. The CDR3 bases are TGTGCCAGCAGTTCAGGGGGTGCTCGTGGCTACACCTTC.

The V and J genes are TRBV7-7 and TRBJ2-7; weak D call: TRBD1 (6 bases). This CDR3 comprises 14 residues. V lost 5 bases and J 5 bases, leaving 16 bases between the germline ends. The V gene's germline CDR1 is SSHAT and CDR2 FNYEAQ (reference sequence). The CDR3 here is CASSPPTGFHEQYF. DNA for the CDR3: TGTGCCAGCAGCCCGCCCACAGGGTTCCACGAGCAGTACTTC.

This clone was seen a handful of times. The chain carries TRBV5-1 and TRBJ1-2; D unclear. The CDR3 loop spans 14 amino acids. Per germline, CDR1 SGHRS and CDR2 YFSETQ. Deletions cut 0 bases from V and 4 bases from J, with 10 bases between. The chain's CDR3 is CASSLAAGPYGYTF. CDR3 coding DNA: TGCGCCAGCAGCTTGGCTGCGGGCCCCTATGGCTACACCTTC.

The chain carries TRBV18 and TRBJ1-2, with 10 bases fitting TRBD1. Germline CDR1 reads KGHSH; CDR2 reads LQKENI. This CDR3 is 16 amino acids long. The V gene end was trimmed by 6 bases and the J gene end by 5 bases; junction bases not matched to a gene: 12. CDR3 protein: CASSPILGTGEYGYTF. The CDR3 coding sequence is TGTGCCAGCTCCCCTATACTAGGGACAGGGGAATATGGCTACACCTTC.

J is TRBJ1-6 and V is TRBV5-1; maybe TRBD1 (6 bases). From germline, CDR1 is SGHRS and CDR2 YFSETQ. Trimming removed 5 bases at V and 7 bases at J, with 16 bases between. The CDR3 consists of 15 residues. DNA for the CDR3: TGCGCCAGCAGAACCGGACAGTTGACAAATTCACCCCTCCACTTT. This encodes CASRTGQLTNSPLHF.

This chain connects TRBV4-2 to TRBJ2-5, with TRBD2 matching over 13 bases. The CDR3 has 17 residues. V shed 1 base, J shed 5 bases, and the junction held 7 bases outside the gene matches. From germline, CDR1 is LGHNA and CDR2 YNFKEQ. CDR3 region: CASSQAPTSGGAETQYF. The DNA for the CDR3 is TGTGCCAGCAGCCAAGCCCCTACTAGCGGGGGGGCGGAGACCCAGTACTTC.

The chain joins TRBV12-3 or TRBV12-4 to TRBJ1-1, with D uncertain. The V end was cut by 0 bases, the J end by 11 bases, with 10 bases between. This CDR3 contains 12 residues. CDR3 DNA: TGTGCCAGCAGTTTAGCTTTGACGGGGGCTTTCTTT. It yields the protein CASSLALTGAFF.

The genes are TRBV2 and TRBJ2-5; TRBD2 matches 12 bases. The germline gives CDR1 SNHLY, CDR2 FYNNEI. The CDR3 length is 15 residues. Trimming removed 10 bases from V and 5 bases from J; junction bases left unmatched: 11. CDR3 loop: CATGGLAGGPETQYF. The CDR3 bases are TGTGCCACGGGGGGGCTAGCGGGAGGGCCCGAGACCCAGTACTTC.

CDR3 protein: CASGEVPGELFF. Written as DNA, the CDR3 is TGTGCCAGCGGCGAGGTCCCCGGGGAGCTGTTTTTT. The chain joins TRBV2 to TRBJ2-2, with D hard to call. The CDR3 has 12 amino acids. V shed 8 bases and J shed 6 bases, with 10 bases lying between them. From germline, CDR1 is SNHLY and CDR2 FYNNEI.

The chain carries TRBV28 and TRBJ1-2, with a possible D match to TRBD1 (5 bases). This CDR3 is 13 amino acids long. V was shortened by 7 bases and J by 8 bases, with 17 bases between the two germline ends. Germline CDR1 and CDR2: MDHEN and SYDVKM. The CDR3 is CASTRRGTRGYTF. In nucleotides, the CDR3 is TGTGCCAGCACTCGAAGAGGGACTCGGGGCTACACCTTC.

The CDR3 DNA reads as TGTGCCAGCAGCTCCGGGACAGGTGGACGCACTGAAGCTTTCTTT. This sequence encodes CASSSGTGGRTEAFF. The rearrangement uses TRBV7-2 and TRBJ1-1, with 8 bases aligning to TRBD1. Germline V gene lookup returns CDR1 SGHTA and CDR2 FQGNSA. The CDR3 length is 15 residues. V lost 4 bases to trimming and J lost 4 bases; unmatched junction nucleotides: 8.

The chain combines TRBV5-6 with TRBJ1-5, with 8 bases lining up with TRBD1. CDR3 length: 16 residues. After removal of 3 bases from V and 5 bases from J, the junction contained 10 bases not matched to a gene. The germline V gene has CDR1 SGHDT and CDR2 YYEEEE. The CDR3 DNA is TGTGCCAGCAGCTCCTACCTCAGGGGGCTGGATCAGCCCCAGCATTTT. Translated, it gives CASSSYLRGLDQPQHF.